Given below is one T cell receptor (beta chain) in context. Which antigen it targets is not known. Base quality data are lacking; no much larger clone is found one base away. The trial excluded patients who had a history of autoimmune disease or were on systemic immunosuppression. In every dose cohort, peripheral blood was drawn for TCR sequencing at baseline, cycle 4 day 1, and cycle 7 day 1. Samples came from an open-label, multicenter, first-in-human phase I dose-escalation trial of ivuxolimab. Adults with locally advanced or metastatic head and neck squamous cell, hepatocellular, melanoma or renal cell carcinoma were enrolled in the trial. Before TCR sequencing, CD4+ T cells and CD8+ T cells from peripheral blood were sorted into separate populations. This specimen belongs to a study of OX40 agonist ivuxolimab in advanced cancers. Regarding the research as a whole: The costimulatory receptor OX40 (CD134) was targeted by ivuxolimab, a fully human IgG2 agonistic monoclonal antibody. Intravenous ivuxolimab was administered to patients every 2 weeks at six dose levels: 0.01, 0.1, 0.3, 1.5, 3 and 10 mg/kg. Among the approximately 54 dose-escalation patients, some 20 had hepatocellular carcinoma, about 15 melanoma, 9 renal cell carcinoma and 9 head and neck cancer. A male proportion of 82.7% and a mean age of approximately 60 years, ranging from 23 to 79, were recorded for the dose-escalation cohort. Prior anti-PD-1, anti-PD-L1 or anti-CTLA-4 therapy was permitted, and approximately 41% of dose-escalation patients had received checkpoint inhibitors. Partial responses occurred in three dose-escalation patients: two with cutaneous melanoma and one with hepatocellular carcinoma. Peripheral TCRbeta sequencing aimed to test whether ivuxolimab altered TCR sequence diversity and caused clonal T-cell expansion. The paper describes the monotherapy dose-escalation part (N of about 52 patients) of the phase I trial of ivuxolimab.

To sequence the TCRbeta CDR3 region, genomic DNA was isolated from the sorted cells. TCRbeta CDR3 regions were sequenced using the immunoSEQ Assay. TCRdb obtained this table from immuneACCESS and retained in-frame rearrangements with V and J assigned. These tables miss some clones; where compared with another copy, unresolved V genes account for less than half of the shortfall, and the remainder is unexplained. The sample contains 40,000 to 45,000 clones, around 93% of them found a single time. Jointly, the top ten make up roughly 15% of the sample. The paper's findings and limits, for the study overall: Partial responders in the 0.1-3.0 mg/kg groups had among the lowest normalized peripheral clonal expansion, especially among CD8+ T cells. After ivuxolimab, more expanded clones were found on average in CD8+ T cells than in CD4+ T cells. Low levels of normalized T-cell clonal expansion were also seen in some patients who did not respond. At doses of 0.1 to 3.0 mg/kg, clonal expansion of both CD4+ and CD8+ blood T cells was observed from baseline to week 6. The antigen specificity of the peripheral T cells that underwent clonal expansion was not determined.

From cysteine to phenylalanine, the CDR3 is 17 amino acids long. Solely the CDR3 DNA is kept, with 51 bases framed from the first base. For CDR1 and CDR2, the germline V gene (reference sequence) lists LNHNV and YYDKDF. V is cut by 0 bases and J by 0 bases, and the space between the germline ends is 14 bases. The material sequenced was CD4+ or CD8+ T cells sorted from blood, taken in a trial of the OX40 agonist ivuxolimab. The chain was built from TRBV15 and TRBJ1-2, with the identity of the D gene unclear. The sequence derives from an adult with an advanced solid tumor such as melanoma, head and neck, liver or kidney cancer. The DNA is TGTGCCACCAGCAGAGATTCGGTGCGGCTAGCTAACTATGGCTACACCTTC. Translated, this gives CATSRDSVRLANYGYTF. This CDR3, with the reference TRBV15 and TRBJ1-2 proteins standing in past its ends, gives the full variable domain DAMVIQNPRYQVTQFGKPVTLSCSQTLNHNVMYWYQQKSSQAPKLLFHYYDKDFNNEADTPDNFQSRRPNTSFCFLDIRSPGLGDTAMYLCATSRDSVRLANYGYTFGSGTRLTVV.